This TCR beta chain was identified in a study of regulatory T cells in long-lasting Graves disease (dated by TCRdb to the early 2020s). About the study as a whole: Antithyroid drugs had been taken for less than 3 months by newly diagnosed Graves' disease patients. Persistent Graves' disease patients were compared with newly diagnosed Graves' disease patients by peripheral blood TCR sequencing and RNA sequencing. TCR sequencing covered about 13 persistent and some 20 newly diagnosed Graves' disease patients, some 33 samples in total. The study was conducted in China and was registered as a clinical trial. Study-level results and caveats: Compared with newly diagnosed patients, patients with persistent Graves' disease had lower TCR Shannon entropy and fewer highly expanded clones, which suggests clonal expansion. Only the TCR beta chain was sequenced and analyzed. Patients with persistent disease shared more public clonotypes (around 2,700) than newly diagnosed patients did (more than 900). Because the primary lesion, thyroid tissue, could not be accessed, the study looked at peripheral blood alone. As a limitation, the authors acknowledged that the small sample size may reduce accuracy. Preferential use of TRBV28, TRBJ1-2 and TRBJ2-5 was observed in persistent disease, whereas TRBV20-1 and TRBJ2-1 were favored in newly diagnosed disease.

The label giving this sample's time point can be read as: newly diagnosed GD, antithyroid drugs for less than 3 months. For both TCR sequencing and RNA sequencing, RNA was extracted from PBMCs in TRIzol. The diagnosis of Graves' disease was made according to American Thyroid Association guidelines. Recruitment of patients was carried out at an endocrinology department in Xi'an, China. From each patient, nine milliliters of peripheral blood was collected into an EDTA anticoagulant tube. Ficoll Paque Plus density gradient separation was used to isolate PBMCs, and no further T cell sorting was performed. RNA quality was checked with an Agilent 2100 Bioanalyzer and agarose gel, and concentration with a NanoDrop 2000. This clonotype has only a few counts. Its target antigen remains unknown. The sample holds no much larger clone one base away, and base qualities are not on file. From cysteine to phenylalanine, the CDR3 is 13 amino acids long. Of the read, only the CDR3 DNA is kept; its 39 bases are in frame from base 1. CDR1 MNHEY and CDR2 SVGAGI were looked up in the germline V gene. The trim is 3 bases for V and 3 bases for J, with a gap of 9 bases between the germline ends.

Libraries came from multiplex PCR. Sequencing was performed on an Illumina HiSeq 4000. TCR beta libraries were built with iRepertoire HTBI primers and Arm-PCR amplification of CDR3 regions. Before sequencing, the PCR products underwent gel purification. The published analysis was carried out like this. Gene usage analysis of CDR3 amino acid clonotypes used the approximately 62 TRBV and around 13 TRBJ segments found across samples. COPE and FqMerger were used to merge the filtered high-quality paired reads into contigs. BLAST was used to align contigs to the IMGT TRBV, TRBD and TRBJ reference genes, and CDR3 was defined following IMGT. Clonotypes above 0.1% frequency were classified as highly expanded clones. Shannon entropy served as the measure of repertoire diversity, while the Gini coefficient captured V-J evenness. Public clonotypes were defined as clonotypes shared by more than one individual. Using fastp trimming at Q25 and MiXCR clonotype assembly, TCRdb reanalyzed the public sequencing data and kept in-frame beta chains. For every CDR3 protein sequence, its rows merge into one entry that carries the most common genes and DNA. The authors' filters were not applied to this entry. The sample has about 540,000 distinct CDR3 sequences on record, about 14% of them singletons. Clones ranked in the top ten supply roughly a tenth of the sample.

The data also belong to a second study, concerning T cells in Graves' hyperthyroidism and ophthalmopathy. The other study reports the following: A patient counted as having stable Graves' hyperthyroidism if no progression to ophthalmopathy occurred over 18 months of follow-up. Hyperthyroidism patients were newly diagnosed, with disease duration under 2 months, and aged 18 to 65 years. Any patient with an uncontrolled infection, another autoimmune disease, pregnancy or lactation was excluded. Clinical symptoms, serum thyroxine and TRAb, thyroid ultrasound, and orbital computed tomography formed the basis for the diagnoses. A first-round RT-PCR of the TCR CDR3 used the HTBI primer set with the Qiagen OneStep RT-PCR kit. Most expanded thyroid clonotypes (frequency above 0.001) were also found in blood, which suggests that blood repertoires may mirror thyroid immune responses. A model built on a 13 V-J signature distinguished ophthalmopathy from stable hyperthyroidism, reaching 85% to 90% sensitivity and approximately 83% specificity in cross-validation and 80%/75% in testing. In validation, the model predicted progression to ophthalmopathy with over 60% sensitivity and about 72% specificity, a median of 6.5 months before onset. To identify distinguishing TCR V-J signatures, a discovery cohort of 95 to 100 patients was used, comprising 40 to 45 with Graves' ophthalmopathy and 55 to 65 with stable Graves' hyperthyroidism. An independent validation cohort of under 20 hyperthyroidism patients and over 15 patients who later progressed to ophthalmopathy tested prospective prediction of ophthalmopathy. For training and testing, the 80 to 100 patients in the discovery cohort were randomly divided in a 7:3 ratio. The study also compared thyroid tissue and blood T-cell repertoires from a handful of Graves' hyperthyroidism patients. Following sampling, methimazole starting at 30 mg daily was given to hyperthyroidism patients, and high-dose intravenous methylprednisolone was given to ophthalmopathy patients. The libraries were constructed in a second round of multiplex PCR and then size-selected and purified. The libraries were sequenced on an Illumina HiSeq2000 using paired-end 100 bp reads. SOAPnuke was used to process the raw data, removing reads that contained adapters or uncalled bases, had a mean Phred below 15, or lacked an exact match to the constant primer or identifier. COPE v1.2.5 was used to merge the high-quality paired reads, and each unique nucleotide sequence was defined as a clonotype. Clonotypes were aligned to IMGT TRBV, TRBD and TRBJ reference segments using MiTCR v1.1. The analysis included only V-J combinations with a frequency above 0.0001, which together covered around 99% of the repertoires. A TCS score was defined as the ratio between F50 (clonal expansion) and ExV (chaos), using BLOSUM62-based TCRdist between CDR3 peptides within each V-J. Welch's t-statistics and random forest reduced several hundred V-J features to 13, which were used in a naive Bayes classifier (R e1071). Sample size was not statistically predetermined, and investigators were not blinded to group allocation. TCR Vbeta CDR3 sequencing of some 140 peripheral blood samples (43 ophthalmopathy, 75 hyperthyroidism and approximately 17 progressor patients) is reported in the paper.

This receptor was identified in a man aged 25-45 years with Graves disease. Donor details come from another sample of the same person, matched by shared clones. Material: peripheral blood mononuclear cells (PBMCs), obtained at new diagnosis, from a patient treated with antithyroid drugs. The rearranged segments are TRBV6-5 and TRBJ2-7; the D gene cannot be resolved reliably. The CDR3 protein sequence reads: CASSYSYLYEQYF. The sequenced DNA is TGTGCCAGCAGTTATAGTTACCTCTACGAGCAGTACTTC.